This is a list of T cell receptor beta chains from one sample in a study of regulatory T cells in long-lasting Graves disease. TCRdb itself ran the multiplex PCR reads through MiXCR, one entry per CDR3 protein. This repertoire shows fewer than 650,000 distinct CDR3 sequences, 15% to 20% found once; its top ten account for about 11%. This sample also appeared in a second study, on T cells in Graves' hyperthyroidism and ophthalmopathy.

The sequenced sample was peripheral blood mononuclear cells (PBMCs), obtained at new diagnosis, from a patient treated with antithyroid drugs. The receptors here all came from a man between 18 and 35 years old with Graves disease. Each CDR3 is given with its conserved first and last residue. A D gene is named only where the DNA matches it firmly. Expanded clones get a size class; other rows say once, few or many, or leave the size out.

size: .
V: TRBV27
D: TRBD1
J: TRBJ2-7
CDR3: CASSLLGQGPWEQYF
DNA: TGTGCCAGCAGTTTATTGGGACAGGGGCCCTGGGAGCAGTACTTC

size: .
V: TRBV27
D: .
J: TRBJ1-2
CDR3: CASSLDGGQVNGYTF
DNA: TGTGCCAGCAGCCTAGACGGGGGGCAAGTGAATGGCTACACCTTC

size: many
V: TRBV7-3
D: .
J: TRBJ2-1
CDR3: CASSSQPGSYNEQFF
DNA: TGTGCCAGCAGCTCCCAACCGGGGTCCTACAATGAGCAGTTCTTC

size: few
V: TRBV20-1
D: TRBD1
J: TRBJ2-6
CDR3: CSAGTGPSGANVLTF
DNA: TGCAGTGCTGGGACAGGCCCCTCTGGGGCCAACGTCCTGACTTTC

size: .
V: TRBV10-1
D: .
J: TRBJ1-1
CDR3: CASSTRDLTEAFF
DNA: TGCGCCAGCAGTACCCGGGATCTCACTGAAGCTTTCTTT

size: .
V: TRBV7-3
D: .
J: TRBJ1-5
CDR3: CASSPGPVDQPQHF
DNA: TGTGCCAGCAGCCCGGGACCGGTAGATCAGCCCCAGCATTTT

size: few
V: TRBV20-1
D: .
J: TRBJ2-2
CDR3: CSASLGLGTGELFF
DNA: TGCAGTGCTAGTCTCGGACTGGGGACCGGGGAGCTGTTTTTT

size: many
V: TRBV9
D: TRBD2
J: TRBJ2-5
CDR3: CASSVADSAGLETQYF
DNA: TGTGCCAGCAGCGTCGCTGATTCAGCGGGATTGGAGACCCAGTACTTC

size: many
V: TRBV18
D: .
J: TRBJ1-4
CDR3: CASSPTVGEKLFF
DNA: TGTGCCAGCTCACCAACCGTGGGTGAAAAACTGTTTTTT

size: many
V: TRBV28
D: .
J: TRBJ1-4
CDR3: CASTGFYFNEKLFF
DNA: TGTGCCAGCACGGGTTTTTACTTCAATGAAAAACTGTTTTTT

size: .
V: TRBV5-1
D: .
J: TRBJ1-2
CDR3: CASSLQDSNYGYTF
DNA: TGCGCCAGCAGCTTACAGGATTCTAACTATGGCTACACCTTC

size: many
V: TRBV20-1
D: TRBD1
J: TRBJ2-5
CDR3: CSARGDRGAETQYF
DNA: TGCAGTGCTAGAGGGGACAGGGGAGCGGAGACCCAGTACTTC

size: many
V: TRBV7-9
D: .
J: TRBJ1-3
CDR3: CASSFTGNTIYF
DNA: TGTGCCAGCAGCTTTACTGGAAACACCATATATTTT

size: many
V: TRBV5-1
D: TRBD2
J: TRBJ2-4
CDR3: CASSPGTSGSDIQYF
DNA: TGCGCCAGCAGCCCCGGGACTAGCGGGAGTGACATTCAGTACTTC

size: many
V: TRBV5-4
D: TRBD1
J: TRBJ1-1
CDR3: CASSLSGTGFGAFF
DNA: TGTGCCAGCAGCTTGAGCGGGACAGGGTTTGGAGCTTTCTTT